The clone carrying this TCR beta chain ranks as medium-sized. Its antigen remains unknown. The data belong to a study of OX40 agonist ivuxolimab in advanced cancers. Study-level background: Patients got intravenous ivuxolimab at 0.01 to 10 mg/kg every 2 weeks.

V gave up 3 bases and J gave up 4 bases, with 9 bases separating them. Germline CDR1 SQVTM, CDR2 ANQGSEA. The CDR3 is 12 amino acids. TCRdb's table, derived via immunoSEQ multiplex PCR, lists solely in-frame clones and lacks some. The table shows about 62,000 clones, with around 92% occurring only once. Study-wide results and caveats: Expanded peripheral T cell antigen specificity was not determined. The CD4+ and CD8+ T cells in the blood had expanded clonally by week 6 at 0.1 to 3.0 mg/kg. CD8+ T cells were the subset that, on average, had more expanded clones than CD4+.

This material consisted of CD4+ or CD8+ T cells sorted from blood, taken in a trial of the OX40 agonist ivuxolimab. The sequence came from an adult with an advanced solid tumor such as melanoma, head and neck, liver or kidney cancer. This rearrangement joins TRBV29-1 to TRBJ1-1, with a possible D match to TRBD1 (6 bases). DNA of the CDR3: TGCAGCGTTGACAGGGGTAGCACTGAAGCTTTCTTT. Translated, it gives CSVDRGSTEAFF.